What follows are 9 T cell receptor beta chains derived from one specimen sequenced in a study of blood T cell repertoires in COVID-19. The table came from immunoSEQ multiplex PCR; TCRdb's copy has only in-frame clones and leaves some out. This sample has tens of thousands of clones, with 78% found just once. The source material was peripheral blood. The receptors stem from a man older than 75 with acute or convalescent COVID-19.

The chain recombines TRBV12-3 or TRBV12-4 with TRBJ1-5, with no clear D. Trimming stripped 0 bases from V and 5 bases from J, with 5 bases between. This CDR3 is built from 13 residues. DNA of the CDR3: TGTGCCAGCAGTTTAGCGCAGGATCAGCCCCAGCATTTT. It specifies CASSLAQDQPQHF.

The CDR3 DNA follows: TGTGCCACCGGTGGGCCCAATTTCGAGCAGTACTTC. Encoded protein: CATGGPNFEQYF. The J gene is TRBJ2-7, the V gene TRBV15, with unresolved D. Germline loops: CDR1 LNHNV, CDR2 YYDKDF (reference sequence). Trimming shortened V by 8 bases and J by 6 bases, and 14 bases separated the two germline ends. The CDR3 consists of 12 residues.

The V call is TRBV5-1, the J call TRBJ2-5, with D perhaps matching TRBD2 (6 bases). Trimming cost V 2 bases and J 5 bases, with 13 bases left between them. CDR3 length: 14 residues. Germline CDR1 is SGHRS and CDR2 is YFSETQ. The chain's CDR3 is CASSFSGGPETQYF. CDR3 in DNA: TGCGCCAGCAGCTTTAGCGGAGGCCCGGAGACCCAGTACTTC. The full variable domain, with the rest looked up from reference TRBV5-1 and TRBJ2-5, is KAGVTQTPRYLIKTRGQQVTLSCSPISGHRSVSWYQQTPGQGLQFLFEYFSETQRNKGNFPGRFSGRQFSNSRSEMNVSTLELGDSALYLCASSFSGGPETQYFGPGTRLLVL.

V and J are TRBV2 and TRBJ1-1, with 9 positions matching TRBD1. The CDR3 runs 13 residues. The germline CDR1 and CDR2 sequences are SNHLY and FYNNEI. J gave up 8 bases and V 6 bases, and 7 bases lay outside the gene matches. The CDR3 DNA is TGTGCCAGCAGGGCTACCGGGACAGGGGAAGCTTTCTTT. Its translation: CASRATGTGEAFF.

The rearrangement uses TRBV5-1 and TRBJ2-6; D is possibly TRBD2 (5 bases). The germline CDR1 and CDR2 sequences are SGHRS and YFSETQ. Trimming removed 4 bases at V and 5 bases at J, with 13 bases between. This CDR3 spans 15 amino acids. For the CDR3, the DNA is TGCGCCAGCAGCCCGAGGGATCCGCGGGCCAACGTCCTGACTTTC. Protein sequence: CASSPRDPRANVLTF.

In this sample, this clone turned up once. The chain uses TRBV19 and TRBJ1-5; TRBD1 might be the D (6 bases). Trimming stripped 8 bases from V and 6 bases from J, with 17 bases between. Germline V gene sequence: CDR1 LNHDA, CDR2 SQIVND (reference sequence). This CDR3 has 14 amino acids. The CDR3 reads CASVGTSPVQPQHF. The CDR3 bases are TGTGCCAGTGTCGGGACATCTCCGGTTCAGCCCCAGCATTTT.

CDR3 residues: CASVSGGREQYF. The DNA of the CDR3 is TGTGCCAGCGTAAGTGGGGGCCGCGAGCAGTACTTC. The chain uses TRBV27 and TRBJ2-7; a possible D gene is TRBD1 (6 bases). There are 12 residues in the CDR3. Germline CDR1 reads MNHEY; CDR2 reads SMNVEV (reference sequence). The V end lost 8 bases, the J end lost 6 bases, and 14 bases lay between the germline ends.

J is TRBJ2-2 and V is TRBV9, with TRBD1 as a possible D gene (6 bases). V lost 4 bases to trimming and J lost 9 bases, with 16 bases between them. The length of the CDR3 is 14 residues. CDR1 is SGDLS, CDR2 YYNGEE, per germline. CDR3 DNA sequence: TGTGCCAGCAGCCACAGGGAACTTGGTCGGGAGCTGTTTTTT. The encoded protein is CASSHRELGRELFF.

CDR3 in amino acids: CASSYVRTGGSRSGNTIYF. The CDR3 DNA follows: TGTGCCAGCAGTTACGTCCGGACAGGGGGCTCTCGCTCTGGAAACACCATATATTTT. V usage is TRBV6-8 and J usage is TRBJ1-3, with TRBD1 matching over 11 bases. Germline values: CDR1 MNHGY, CDR2 SAAAGT. The CDR3 is 19 amino acids. The V and J ends lost 2 bases and 0 bases, in that order; junction bases with no gene match: 9.